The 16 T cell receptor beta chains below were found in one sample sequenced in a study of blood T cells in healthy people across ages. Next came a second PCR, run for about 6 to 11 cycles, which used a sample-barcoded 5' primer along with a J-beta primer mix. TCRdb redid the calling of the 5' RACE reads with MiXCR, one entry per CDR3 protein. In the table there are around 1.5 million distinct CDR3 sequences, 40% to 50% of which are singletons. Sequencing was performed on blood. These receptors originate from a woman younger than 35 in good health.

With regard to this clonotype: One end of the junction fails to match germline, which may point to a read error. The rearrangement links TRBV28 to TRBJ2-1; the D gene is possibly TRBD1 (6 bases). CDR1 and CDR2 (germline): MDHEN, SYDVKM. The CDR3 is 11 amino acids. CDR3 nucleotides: TGTGCCAGCAGACACGCAGGGGAGCGGTTCTTC. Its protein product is CASRHAGERFF.

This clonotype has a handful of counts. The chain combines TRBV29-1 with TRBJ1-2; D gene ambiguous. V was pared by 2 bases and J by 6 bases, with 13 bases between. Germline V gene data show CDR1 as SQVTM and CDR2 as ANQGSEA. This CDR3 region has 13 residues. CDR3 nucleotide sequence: TGCAGCGTTGAATTGTCAGAGAGACATGGCTACACCTTC. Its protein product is CSVELSERHGYTF.

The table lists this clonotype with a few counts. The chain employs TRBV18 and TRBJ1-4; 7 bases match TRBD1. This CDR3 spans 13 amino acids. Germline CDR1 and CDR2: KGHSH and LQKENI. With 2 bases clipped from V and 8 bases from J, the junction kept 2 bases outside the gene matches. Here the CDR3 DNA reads TGTGCCAGCTCACCAGACAGGGAGGAAAAACTGTTTTTT. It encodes CASSPDREEKLFF.

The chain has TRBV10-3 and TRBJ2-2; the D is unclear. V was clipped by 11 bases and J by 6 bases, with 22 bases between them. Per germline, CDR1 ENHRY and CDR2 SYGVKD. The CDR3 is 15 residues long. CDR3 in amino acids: CAASDILQDAGELFF. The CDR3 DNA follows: TGTGCCGCCTCAGACATCCTCCAGGATGCCGGGGAGCTGTTTTTT.

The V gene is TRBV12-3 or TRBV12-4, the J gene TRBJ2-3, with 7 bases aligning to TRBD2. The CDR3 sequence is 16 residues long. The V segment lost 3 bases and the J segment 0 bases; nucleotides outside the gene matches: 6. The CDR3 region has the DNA TGTGCCAGCAGTTTTCAAGCGGGGACTAGCACAGATACGCAGTATTTT. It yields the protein CASSFQAGTSTDTQYF.

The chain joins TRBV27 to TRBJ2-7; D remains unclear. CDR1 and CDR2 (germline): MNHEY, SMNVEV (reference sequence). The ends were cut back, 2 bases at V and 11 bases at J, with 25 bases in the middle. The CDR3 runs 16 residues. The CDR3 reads CASSLEAVNPYVEKYF. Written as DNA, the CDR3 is TGTGCCAGCAGTTTAGAGGCGGTCAACCCCTACGTGGAGAAGTACTTC.

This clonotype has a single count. CDR3 nucleotide sequence: TGTGCCAGCAGTGAAGATTCGGCGTACACTGAAGCTTTCTTT. This codes for CASSEDSAYTEAFF. V is TRBV2 and J is TRBJ1-1; D ambiguous. CDR3 size: 14 residues. Trimming removed 1 base from V and 3 bases from J, with 9 bases in between. Per germline, CDR1 SNHLY and CDR2 FYNNEI.

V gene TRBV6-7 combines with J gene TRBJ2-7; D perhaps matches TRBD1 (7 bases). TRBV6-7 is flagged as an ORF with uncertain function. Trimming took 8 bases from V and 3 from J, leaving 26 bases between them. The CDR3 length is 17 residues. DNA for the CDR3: TGTGCCAGCCTAATCCAGGGGGGAGAGGACAGGTACTACGAGCAGTACTTC. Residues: CASLIQGGEDRYYEQYF.

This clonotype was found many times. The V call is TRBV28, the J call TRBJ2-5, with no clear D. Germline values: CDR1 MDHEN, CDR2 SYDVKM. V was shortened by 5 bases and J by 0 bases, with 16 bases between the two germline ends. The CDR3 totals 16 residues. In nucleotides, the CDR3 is TGTGCCAGCAGTCGGTCTGGGTCAGGCCACCAAGAGACCCAGTACTTC. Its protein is CASSRSGSGHQETQYF.

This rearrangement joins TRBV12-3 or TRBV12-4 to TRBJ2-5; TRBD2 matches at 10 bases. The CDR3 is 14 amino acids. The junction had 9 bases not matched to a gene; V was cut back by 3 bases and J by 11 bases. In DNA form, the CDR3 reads TGTGCCAGCAGTTTTTCTAGCGGGAGCAATGAGCAGTACTTC. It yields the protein CASSFSSGSNEQYF.

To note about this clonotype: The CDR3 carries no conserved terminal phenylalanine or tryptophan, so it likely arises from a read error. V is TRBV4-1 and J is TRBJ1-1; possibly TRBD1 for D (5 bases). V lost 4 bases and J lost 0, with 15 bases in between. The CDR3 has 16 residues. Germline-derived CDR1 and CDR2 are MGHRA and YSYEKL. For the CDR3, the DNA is TGCGCCAGCAGCCCGCATGGTACAGGAATGAACACTGAAGCTTTCTAT. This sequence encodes CASSPHGTGMNTEAFY.

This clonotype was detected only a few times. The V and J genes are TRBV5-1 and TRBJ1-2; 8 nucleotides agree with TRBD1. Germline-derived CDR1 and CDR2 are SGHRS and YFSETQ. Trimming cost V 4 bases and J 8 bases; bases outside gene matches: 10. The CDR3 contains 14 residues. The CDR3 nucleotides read TGCGCCAGCAGCGATCTCAGGGGGCAGGACGGCTACACCTTC. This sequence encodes CASSDLRGQDGYTF.

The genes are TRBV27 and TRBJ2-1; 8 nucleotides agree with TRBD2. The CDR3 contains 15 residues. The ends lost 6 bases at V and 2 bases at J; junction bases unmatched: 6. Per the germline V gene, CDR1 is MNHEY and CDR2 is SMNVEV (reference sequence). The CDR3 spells CASRKSGGAYNEQFF. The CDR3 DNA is TGTGCCAGCAGAAAAAGCGGGGGTGCCTACAATGAGCAGTTCTTC.

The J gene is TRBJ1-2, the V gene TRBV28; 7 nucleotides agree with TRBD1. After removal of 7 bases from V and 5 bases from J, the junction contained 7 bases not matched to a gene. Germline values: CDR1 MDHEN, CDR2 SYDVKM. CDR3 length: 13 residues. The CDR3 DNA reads TGTGCCAGCACTCTGGGACAGCCTTATGGCTACACCTTC. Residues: CASTLGQPYGYTF.

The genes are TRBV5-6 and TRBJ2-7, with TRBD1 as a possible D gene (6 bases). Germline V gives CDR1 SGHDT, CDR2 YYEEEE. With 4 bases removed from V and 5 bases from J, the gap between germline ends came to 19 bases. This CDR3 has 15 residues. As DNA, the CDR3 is TGTGCCAGCAGCGGAACAGGGCTTGGGGGTAACGAGCAGTACTTC. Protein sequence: CASSGTGLGGNEQYF. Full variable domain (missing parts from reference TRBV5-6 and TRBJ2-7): DAGVTQSPTHLIKTRGQQVTLRCSPKSGHDTVSWYQQALGQGPQFIFQYYEEEERQRGNFPDRFSGHQFPNYSSELNVNALLLGDSALYLCASSGTGLGGNEQYFGPGTRLTVT.

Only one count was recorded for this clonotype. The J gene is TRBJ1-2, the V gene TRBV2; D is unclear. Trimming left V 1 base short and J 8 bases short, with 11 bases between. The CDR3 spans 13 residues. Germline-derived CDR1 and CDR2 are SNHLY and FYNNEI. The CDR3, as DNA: TGTGCCAGCAGTGAAGGGAATCTTTGGGGCTACACCTTC. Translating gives CASSEGNLWGYTF.